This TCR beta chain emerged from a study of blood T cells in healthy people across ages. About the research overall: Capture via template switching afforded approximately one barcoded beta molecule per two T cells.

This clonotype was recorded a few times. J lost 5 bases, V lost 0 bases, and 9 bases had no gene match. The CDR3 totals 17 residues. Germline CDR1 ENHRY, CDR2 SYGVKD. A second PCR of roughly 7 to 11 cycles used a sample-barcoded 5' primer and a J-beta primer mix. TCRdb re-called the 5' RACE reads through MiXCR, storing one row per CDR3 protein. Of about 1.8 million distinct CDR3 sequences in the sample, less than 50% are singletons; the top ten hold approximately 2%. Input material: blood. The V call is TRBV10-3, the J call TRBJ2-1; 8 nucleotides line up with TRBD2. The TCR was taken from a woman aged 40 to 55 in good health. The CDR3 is CAISESILLAADNEQFF. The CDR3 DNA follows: TGTGCCATCAGTGAGTCTATCTTACTAGCGGCGGACAATGAGCAGTTCTTC.